This passage covers 18 T cell receptor beta chains from one sample sequenced in a study of shared clonotypes between healthy human individuals. Sequenced by immunoSEQ multiplex PCR; TCRdb stores in-frame clones only, minus some. The sample holds about 690,000 clones, around 91% seen once. The sequenced sample was memory CD8+ T cells from PBMCs. Indicated subset: CD45RO+ cells pooled with CCR7-negative TemRA cells. These receptors were obtained from a man between 18 and 35 years old in good health. Some clones in this sample may be carry-over from other donors' samples.

The chain links TRBV4-2 to TRBJ2-7; 11 positions agree with TRBD1. CDR3 length equals 15 residues. J lost 5 bases, V lost 1 base, and 4 bases had no gene match. The germline V gene has CDR1 LGHNA and CDR2 YNFKEQ. The CDR3 nucleotides read TGTGCCAGCAGCCAAGGTAGGACAGGGGGCGACGAGCAGTACTTC. The encoded protein is CASSQGRTGGDEQYF.

The chain employs TRBV7-9 and TRBJ2-1; maybe TRBD2 (5 bases). The CDR3 covers 15 residues. Trimming shortened V by 2 bases and J by 6 bases, and 14 bases separated the two germline ends. The germline V gene has CDR1 SEHNR and CDR2 FQNEAQ (reference sequence). As DNA, the CDR3 is TGTGCCAGCAGCTTATGGACTCCAGGAGGCAATGAGCAGTTCTTC. It yields the protein CASSLWTPGGNEQFF. The full variable domain, completed using reference TRBV7-9 and TRBJ2-1, is DTGVSQNPRHKITKRGQNVTFRCDPISEHNRLYWYRQTLGQGPEFLTYFQNEAQLEKSRLLSDRFSAERPKGSFSTLEIQRTEQGDSAMYLCASSLWTPGGNEQFFGPGTRLTVL.

The chain recombines TRBV2 with TRBJ2-3; D is unclear. This CDR3 spans 12 amino acids. Germline V gene lookup returns CDR1 SNHLY and CDR2 FYNNEI. V was cut by 1 base and J by 1 base, with 0 bases left in between. The CDR3 coding sequence is TGTGCCAGCAGTGAAGGCACAGATACGCAGTATTTT. As protein: CASSEGTDTQYF.

This clone was recorded once. The rearrangement joins TRBV9 to TRBJ2-3; either TRBD1 or TRBD2 may fit D (5 bases each). The germline CDR1 and CDR2 sequences are SGDLS and YYNGEE. The CDR3 contains 16 residues. Trimming pared 0 bases from V and 3 bases from J, leaving 14 bases between. The CDR3 DNA reads as TGTGCCAGCAGCGTAGTGGGGGAAGGGTCTACAGATACGCAGTATTTT. This sequence encodes CASSVVGEGSTDTQYF.

The J gene is TRBJ1-1, the V gene TRBV28, with D possibly being TRBD1 (5 bases). Trimming took 5 bases from V and 6 from J, leaving 19 bases between them. This CDR3 has 15 amino acids. Germline V gene lookup returns CDR1 MDHEN and CDR2 SYDVKM. The CDR3 nucleotides read TGTGCCAGCAGTCCCCCCCAGGGATCGTTGTCTGAAGCTTTCTTT. Translated: CASSPPQGSLSEAFF.

The rearrangement joins TRBV14 to TRBJ2-7, with D perhaps matching TRBD1 (6 bases). Per germline, CDR1 SGHDN and CDR2 FVKESK. V lost 4 bases and J lost 0, with 10 bases in between. The CDR3 consists of 14 residues. The CDR3 region has the DNA TGTGCCAGCAGCCTAAGCAGGGGCTCCTACGAGCAGTACTTC. Its protein product is CASSLSRGSYEQYF.

The genes are TRBV9 and TRBJ1-6, with a weak D call TRBD1 (5 bases). The CDR3 runs to 12 residues. Germline V gene lookup returns CDR1 SGDLS and CDR2 YYNGEE. The V end lost 8 bases, the J end lost 7 bases, and 10 bases lay between the germline ends. CDR3 in amino acids: CASGGGNSPLHF. DNA of the CDR3: TGTGCCAGTGGCGGGGGAAATTCACCCCTCCACTTT.

The V gene is TRBV11-2, the J gene TRBJ1-2; TRBD1 matches at 8 bases. The J segment lost 8 bases and the V segment lost 5 bases, leaving 7 bases of the junction unmatched. This CDR3 has 13 amino acids. CDR1 and CDR2 (germline): SGHAT, FQNNGV. CDR3 sequence (DNA): TGTGCCAGCAGCGGGACAGGAGTCTTGGGCTACACCTTC. Translated: CASSGTGVLGYTF. The entire variable domain, with the rest obtained from reference TRBV11-2 and TRBJ1-2, is as follows: EAGVAQSPRYKIIEKRQSVAFWCNPISGHATLYWYQQILGQGPKLLIQFQNNGVVDDSQLPKDRFSAERLKGVDSTLKIQPAKLEDSAVYLCASSGTGVLGYTFGSGTRLTVV.

Only one count was recorded for this clone. The genes are TRBV5-6 and TRBJ2-1; perhaps TRBD2 as D (6 bases). The germline V gene encodes CDR1 SGHDT and CDR2 YYEEEE. The CDR3 runs 17 residues. Trimming took off 4 bases at V and 0 bases at J, with 17 bases between the two ends. CDR3 in amino acids: CASSLGGGSISYNEQFF. The CDR3 bases are TGTGCCAGCAGCCTGGGGGGAGGCTCCATCTCCTACAATGAGCAGTTCTTC.

The rearrangement joins TRBV27 to TRBJ2-7; the match to TRBD2 covers 9 bases. Germline assignment: CDR1 MNHEY and CDR2 SMNVEV (reference sequence). The length of the CDR3 is 15 residues. Losses at the gene ends were 4 bases for V and 3 bases for J; bases not matched to a gene: 7. CDR3 sequence: CASSSFLAGIYEQYF. The CDR3 DNA reads as TGTGCCAGCAGTTCATTCCTAGCGGGGATCTACGAGCAGTACTTC.

The CDR3 DNA is TGTGCCAGCACGACAGGATCGATATACGAGCAGTACTTC. Protein: CASTTGSIYEQYF. V gene TRBV7-8 combines with J gene TRBJ2-7; a possible D gene is TRBD1 (6 bases). The CDR3 is 13 residues long. The germline gives CDR1 SGHVS, CDR2 FQNEAQ. The V end was cut by 7 bases, the J end by 4 bases, with 14 bases between.

The chain employs TRBV7-9 and TRBJ1-5; D gene ambiguous. This CDR3 is 14 amino acids long. Germline loops: CDR1 SEHNR, CDR2 FQNEAQ (reference sequence). Between the trimmed V and J ends, which lost 2 bases and 4 bases, there was a span of 9 bases. In DNA, the CDR3 is TGTGCCAGCAGCTTAAACGGGCTAAATCAGCCCCAGCATTTT. Protein: CASSLNGLNQPQHF.

This clone was seen a handful of times. Other DNA sequences in this specimen translate into the identical CDR3. This chain connects TRBV9 to TRBJ2-3, with no clear D. The V and J ends lost 7 bases and 0 bases respectively, with 6 bases between them. CDR1 is SGDLS and CDR2 is YYNGEE in the germline V gene. The CDR3 covers 12 residues. CDR3 residues: CASSGSTDTQYF. In DNA, the CDR3 is TGTGCCAGCTCCGGGAGCACAGATACGCAGTATTTT.

Details on this clone: Other DNA sequences from this sample encode an identical CDR3 as well. The chain couples TRBV11-2 to TRBJ2-7, with no clear D. The length of the CDR3 is 13 residues. V was cut by 5 bases and J by 1 base, with 9 bases left in between. CDR1 and CDR2 from the germline V gene are SGHAT and FQNNGV. Here the CDR3 reads CASSLQTSYEQYF. The CDR3 DNA follows: TGTGCCAGCAGCCTACAGACGTCCTACGAGCAGTACTTC.

The chain combines TRBV4-1 with TRBJ2-5; TRBD1 matches 10 bases. Germline CDR1 reads MGHRA; CDR2 reads YSYEKL. The junction had 13 bases not matched to a gene; V was cut back by 4 bases and J by 5 bases. This CDR3 has 17 residues. CDR3 region: CASSPYADRGLGETQYF. The DNA of the CDR3 is TGCGCCAGCAGCCCATACGCAGACAGGGGGCTCGGGGAGACCCAGTACTTC.

The chain carries TRBV5-6 and TRBJ2-3, with 7 nucleotides matching TRBD2. The length of the CDR3 is 12 residues. V gave up 1 base and J gave up 14 bases; unmatched junction bases: 7. CDR1 is SGHDT, CDR2 YYEEEE, per germline. For the CDR3, the DNA is TGTGCCAGCAGCTTGCGCGGGAGATTCCCGTATTTT. Translating it yields CASSLRGRFPYF.

V gene TRBV10-3 combines with J gene TRBJ2-2; 10 nucleotides agree with TRBD1. Germline V gene lookup returns CDR1 ENHRY and CDR2 SYGVKD. The V segment lost 6 bases and the J segment 4 bases; nucleotides outside the gene matches: 5. CDR3 size: 15 residues. In DNA form, the CDR3 reads TGTGCCATCAGCGCCGACAGGGGGCCCACCGGGGAGCTGTTTTTT. It codes for CAISADRGPTGELFF.

The chain uses TRBV18 and TRBJ2-5, with D possibly being TRBD2 (5 bases). The CDR3 loop spans 15 amino acids. Germline loops: CDR1 KGHSH, CDR2 LQKENI. The ends were cut back, 6 bases at V and 0 bases at J, with 14 bases in the middle. The DNA of the CDR3 is TGTGCCAGCTCCCACGGGGAAGAATACCAAGAGACCCAGTACTTC. Translation: CASSHGEEYQETQYF.